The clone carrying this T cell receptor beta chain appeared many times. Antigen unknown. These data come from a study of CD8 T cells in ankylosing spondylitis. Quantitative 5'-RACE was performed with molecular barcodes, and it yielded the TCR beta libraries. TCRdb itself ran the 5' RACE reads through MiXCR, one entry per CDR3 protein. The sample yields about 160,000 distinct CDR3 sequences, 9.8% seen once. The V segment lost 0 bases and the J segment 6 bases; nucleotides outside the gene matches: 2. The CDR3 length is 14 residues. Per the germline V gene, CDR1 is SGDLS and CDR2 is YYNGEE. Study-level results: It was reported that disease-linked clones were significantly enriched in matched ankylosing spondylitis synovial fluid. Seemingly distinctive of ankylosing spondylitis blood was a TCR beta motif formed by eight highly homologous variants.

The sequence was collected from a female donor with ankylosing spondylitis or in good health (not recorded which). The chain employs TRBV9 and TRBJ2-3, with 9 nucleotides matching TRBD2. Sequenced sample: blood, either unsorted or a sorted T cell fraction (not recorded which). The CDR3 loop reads CASSVGGRADTQYF. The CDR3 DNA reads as TGTGCCAGCAGCGTAGGCGGGAGGGCTGATACGCAGTATTTT.